This T cell receptor (beta chain) was sequenced in a study of cytomegalovirus exposure and HLA in healthy donors. There are 11 residues in the CDR3. Looked up from germline, CDR1 is LNHDA and CDR2 is SQIVND (reference sequence). V dropped 1 base and J dropped 8 bases, with 5 bases sitting between them. It was with 60 Vbeta and 13 Jbeta primers that the PCR ran. This table comes from immunoSEQ multiplex PCR, and its TCRdb copy is limited to in-frame clones, with some not included. The sample holds 180,000 or so clones; 60% to 85% are singletons and the top ten take about 1.5%. This receptor was obtained from a young man in good health and CMV-seronegative. Sequencing input: PBMCs. The rearrangement links TRBV19 to TRBJ1-1; D gene ambiguous. The CDR3 DNA follows: TGTGCCAGTAGTATAGGGGCGGAAGCTTTCTTT. Translated: CASSIGAEAFF.